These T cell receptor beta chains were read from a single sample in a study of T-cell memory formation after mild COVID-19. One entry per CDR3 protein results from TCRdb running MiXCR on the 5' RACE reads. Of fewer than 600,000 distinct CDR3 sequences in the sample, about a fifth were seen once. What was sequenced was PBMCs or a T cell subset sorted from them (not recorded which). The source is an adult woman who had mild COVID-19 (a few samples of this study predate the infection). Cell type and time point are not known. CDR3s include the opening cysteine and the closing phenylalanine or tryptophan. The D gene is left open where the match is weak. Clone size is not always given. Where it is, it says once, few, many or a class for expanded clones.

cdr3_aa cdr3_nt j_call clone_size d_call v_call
CASSSVPGQGNQPQHF TGCGCCAGCAGCTCAGTCCCGGGACAGGGGAATCAGCCCCAGCATTTT TRBJ1-5 NA TRBD1 TRBV5-1
CSVGRQWSSYEQYF TGCAGCGTTGGCCGACAGTGGAGCTCCTACGAGCAGTACTTC TRBJ2-7 many NA TRBV29-1
CASSLAGRSITF TGTGCCAGCAGCTTAGCCGGCCGGAGTATAACCTTC TRBJ1-2 few NA TRBV13
CASSLRAGEGQPQHF TGTGCCAGCAGCTTACGGGCAGGGGAGGGTCAGCCCCAGCATTTT TRBJ1-5 NA NA TRBV7-2
CASSFGSGGEQYF TGTGCCAGCAGTTTCGGGTCTGGTGGCGAGCAGTACTTC TRBJ2-7 medium-sized NA TRBV12-3/TRBV12-4
CATSDTGQGKLEAFF TGTGCCACCAGTGATACCGGACAGGGGAAACTTGAAGCTTTCTTT TRBJ1-1 few TRBD1 TRBV24-1
CASSIELADETQYF TGTGCCAGTAGTATTGAACTAGCCGATGAGACCCAGTACTTC TRBJ2-5 NA NA TRBV19
CASSRPNVLTDTQYF TGCGCCAGCAGCCGGCCTAATGTCCTCACAGATACGCAGTATTTT TRBJ2-3 few NA TRBV4-1
CASSPRDTSSYNEQFF TGTGCCAGCTCACCACGGGACACCAGCTCCTACAATGAGCAGTTCTTC TRBJ2-1 few NA TRBV18
CASSQDPMTSGGARETQYF TGCGCCAGCAGCCAAGATCCGATGACTAGCGGGGGGGCCAGGGAGACCCAGTACTTC TRBJ2-5 few TRBD2 TRBV4-1
CASSLTGGGSSYNSPLHF TGTGCCAGCAGTTTAACGGGCGGGGGTAGCTCCTATAATTCACCCCTCCACTTT TRBJ1-6 few NA TRBV6-4
CASRPTGTYNEQFF TGTGCCAGCAGACCAACCGGGACTTACAATGAGCAGTTCTTC TRBJ2-1 NA NA TRBV6-2/TRBV6-3
CASSSRGVMNTEAFF TGTGCCAGCAGCTCGCGGGGAGTCATGAACACTGAAGCTTTCTTT TRBJ1-1 few NA TRBV7-2
CASSFTGATEAFF TGTGCCAGCAGTTTCACGGGGGCCACTGAAGCTTTCTTT TRBJ1-1 NA NA TRBV27
CATSDPASGSVYEQFF TGTGCCACCAGTGATCCGGCTAGCGGGAGTGTCTATGAGCAGTTCTTC TRBJ2-1 few TRBD2 TRBV24-1
CASSYSMGTSGPSTDTQYF TGTGCCAGCAGTTACTCGATGGGGACTAGCGGGCCTAGCACAGATACGCAGTATTTT TRBJ2-3 NA TRBD2 TRBV6-5
CATSDADSIYEQYF TGTGCCACCAGTGATGCGGACAGCATCTACGAGCAGTACTTC TRBJ2-7 NA NA TRBV24-1
CASSEGSSYNSPLHF TGTGCCAGCAGCGAGGGGAGCTCCTATAATTCACCCCTCCACTTT TRBJ1-6 many NA TRBV9
CASSLATGGIRETQYF TGCGCCAGCAGCTTGGCGACAGGGGGTATTCGAGAGACCCAGTACTTC TRBJ2-5 NA TRBD1 TRBV5-1
CASSEIWLAGDGLDTQYF TGTGCCAGCAGTGAGATCTGGCTAGCGGGGGATGGATTGGATACGCAGTATTTT TRBJ2-3 NA TRBD2 TRBV2
CASSQGPPGAKNIQYF TGTGCCAGCTCACAAGGACCTCCGGGCGCCAAAAACATTCAGTACTTC TRBJ2-4 NA NA TRBV18
CSARGGLAGADTQYF TGCAGTGCTAGGGGTGGACTAGCGGGAGCAGATACGCAGTATTTT TRBJ2-3 NA TRBD2 TRBV20-1
CASSARVSGTDTQYF TGTGCCAGCAGCGCTAGAGTGTCGGGCACAGATACGCAGTATTTT TRBJ2-3 NA NA TRBV6-1
CASSQGSSNEQFF TGTGCCAGCAGCCAAGGCTCGTCCAATGAGCAGTTCTTC TRBJ2-1 NA NA TRBV4-2
CASSERDYYNEQFF TGCGCCAGCAGCGAAAGGGATTATTACAATGAGCAGTTCTTC TRBJ2-1 few NA TRBV5-1